This T cell receptor (beta chain) was recovered during a study of shared T cell receptors in the human thymus (dated by TCRdb to 2020 to 2023). At the level of the whole study: The study examined how self-reactive, shared T-cell receptor alpha chains are generated in the human thymus.

To prepare the library, the immunoSEQ multiplex PCR assay was applied. TCRdb took this table from immuneACCESS and kept in-frame rearrangements with V and J called. Such tables lack part of the clones; where checked against another copy, unresolved V genes explain under half of the gap, and the rest is unexplained. For this sample the table gives 700,000 or so clones, of which 75% to 90% were detected only once. Around 0.0094% of the sample rests with the top ten. Regarding this clone: Its antigen has not been determined. Base-call qualities are not available, and no considerably larger clone is one nucleotide away.

These data were likewise used in another study, on human thymus T cells. Per the second study: The donors were immunologically healthy infants in Finland who had open corrective cardiac surgery for congenital heart defects. The thymus tissue came from surgical resects taken out during corrective cardiac surgery. Both the thymic and the peripheral blood repertoires appeared to show biased V and J gene segment usage. The related research found that thymic TCR repertoires overlapped highly between unrelated individuals. The study used eight infant thymus samples plus four related peripheral blood samples to characterize TCR alpha and beta repertoires. The cohort included about 6 male and two female infants, with donor ages spanning 7 to 244 days. Thymocytes were freed from the tissue by mechanical means and kept at -70 degrees C as pellets of about 9-30 million cells. A QIAsymphony instrument was used to extract genomic DNA from the frozen cell pellets. Using the immunoSEQ multiplex PCR assay, the TCRB and TCRAD loci were amplified from a standardized quantity of quality-controlled genomic DNA. Amplicons spanned the V(D)J region at a length sufficient to cover the CDR3 and identify V and J genes. Through the commercial immunoSEQ service, the amplicons were sequenced on an Illumina platform. Primer bias and sequencing errors were corrected as previously described, and TCRAD and TCRB were defined on the basis of the IMGT database. Repertoires were analysed with immunoSEQ Analyzer 3.0 and VDJTools, covering basic statistics, V/J segment usage, diversity estimates, rarefaction and pairwise overlap. Diversity was estimated with Chao1, ChaoE, Efron-Thisted, Shannon and inverse Simpson indices, and also on datasets down-sampled to the smallest sample. Repertoire overlap was assessed by strict matching of CDR3 nucleotide sequence, V gene and J gene, and clustering was done by Jaccard-based multidimensional scaling. On average, roughly 810,000 unique TCRB clonotypes were obtained from thymus samples, compared with about 84,000 from blood samples.

This TCR was recovered from a girl less than two years old with a congenital heart defect. Donor details come from another sample of the same person, matched by shared clones. Sequencing was carried out using thymocytes.

The encoded CDR3 is CASSFETGAEYYGYTF. The sequenced DNA: TGTGCCAGCAGCTTTGAAACAGGGGCGGAATACTATGGCTACACCTTC. The rearranged chain carries TRBV7-2 and TRBJ1-2; TRBD1 agrees with 7 junctional bases. CDR1 and CDR2 were assigned from the germline V gene as SGHTA and FQGNSA. At the junction V is shortened by 3 bases and J by 3 bases; bases outside the gene matches: 10. Including cysteine and phenylalanine, the CDR3 has 16 amino acids. Left in the record is the CDR3 DNA by itself, 48 bases read in frame from the first base.